This T cell receptor beta chain stems from a study of cytomegalovirus exposure and HLA in healthy donors. Study context: Genetic ancestry analysis placed approximately 79% of the 398 donors that were genotyped in the Caucasian-associated cluster.

The CDR3 is 13 residues long. Germline lookup yields CDR1 LGHNA and CDR2 YSLEER. V gave up 4 bases and J gave up 6 bases, with 11 bases separating them. Researchers ran the PCR with 60 Vbeta and 13 Jbeta primers. Per the study methods: Later, 65 million to 85 million unique TCR beta chains were counted in an analysis, and about 10 million of them were shared. Generated by immunoSEQ multiplex PCR, the TCRdb table keeps only in-frame clones and is missing some. Clone size and the V and J calls come from that table; the DNA yielded D and trimming. This sample carries under 200,000 clones, over 70% of them seen once, and the ten largest clones take more than 0.4%.

Sequencing input: PBMCs. V and J are TRBV4-3 and TRBJ2-3; D is unclear. The TCR comes from a woman in her forties or fifties in good health and CMV-seronegative. The CDR3 region has the DNA TGCGCCAGCAGCCCACTAATCAGCGATACGCAGTATTTT. Translation: CASSPLISDTQYF.